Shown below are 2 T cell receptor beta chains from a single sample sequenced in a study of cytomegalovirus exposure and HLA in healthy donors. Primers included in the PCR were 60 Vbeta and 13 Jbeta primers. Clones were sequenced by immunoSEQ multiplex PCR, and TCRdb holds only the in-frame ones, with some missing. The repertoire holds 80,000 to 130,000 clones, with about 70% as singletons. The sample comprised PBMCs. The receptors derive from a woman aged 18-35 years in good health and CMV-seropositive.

The CDR3 reads CASSQRGLAGGGETQYF. CDR3 DNA: TGCGCCAGCAGCCAAAGGGGTCTAGCGGGAGGAGGAGAGACCCAGTACTTC. V is TRBV4-3 and J is TRBJ2-5; 11 positions match TRBD2. Per the germline V gene, CDR1 is LGHNA and CDR2 is YSLEER. With 2 bases clipped from V and 4 bases from J, the junction kept 9 bases outside the gene matches. The CDR3 covers 17 residues.

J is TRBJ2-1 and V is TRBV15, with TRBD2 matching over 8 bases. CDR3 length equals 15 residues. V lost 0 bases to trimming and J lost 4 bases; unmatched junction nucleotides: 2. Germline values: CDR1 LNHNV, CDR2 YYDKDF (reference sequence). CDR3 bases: TGTGCCACCAGCAGAGATCGGGGGGGATACAATGAGCAGTTCTTC. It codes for CATSRDRGGYNEQFF.